This TCR beta chain was profiled in a study of control samples from healthy donors and cancer patients. The protocol was immunoSEQ multiplex PCR, while the TCRdb copy is restricted to in-frame clones and leaves out a portion. The sample lists around 120,000 clones; roughly 92% were seen once. Germline V gene sequence: CDR1 MGHRA, CDR2 YSYEKL. V was cut by 3 bases and J by 0 bases, with 18 bases left in between. This CDR3 has 18 amino acids. This chain links TRBV4-1 with TRBJ2-1; D is ambiguous. The sample comprised blood. The clonotype originates from a man aged 25 to 45 in good health. CDR3 nucleotides: TGCGCCAGCAGCCAGGTCGACTTGGGCTTCCGCTCCTACAATGAGCAGTTCTTC. This codes for CASSQVDLGFRSYNEQFF.